This TCR beta chain was retrieved from a study of shared clonotypes between healthy human individuals. The overall study: With ages of 18 to 49, the donors were a couple of women and a few men. Overall study results and limits: The study found about 5% of naive CD4 clonotypes shared across a few donors. Across subsets, estimated richness was generally greater for naive than for memory populations.

Clones were read by immunoSEQ multiplex PCR, and TCRdb kept only the in-frame ones, dropping some. The sample holds 2.3 million or so clones, 85% to 95% seen once. Of note for this clone: Its antigen is currently unknown.

Deletions cut 1 base from V and 3 bases from J, with 9 bases between. Germline V CDR1 and CDR2: SSHAT, FNYEAQ (reference sequence). The CDR3 extends over 14 amino acids. Material: naive CD4+ T cells from PBMCs. The subset is: CD45RA+ positively selected. This clonotype was obtained from a young man in good health. Some clones in this sample may be carry-over from other donors' samples. The chain combines TRBV7-7 with TRBJ1-2; possibly TRBD1 for D (5 bases). In nucleotides, the CDR3 is TGTGCCAGCAGCTTAGGACAGAACCACTATGGCTACACCTTC. Protein: CASSLGQNHYGYTF.